A single T cell receptor beta chain is shown here with its context. This table comes from immunoSEQ multiplex PCR, and its TCRdb copy is limited to in-frame clones, with some not included. This table holds 280,000 or so clones, just under 90% found once. These data are taken from a study of blood T cell repertoires in COVID-19. Overall study context: Samples came from the United States, Italy and Spain, spanning acute and convalescent COVID-19.

With V trimmed by 7 bases and J by 6 bases, 5 bases remained unmatched. This CDR3 is built from 14 residues. Germline values: CDR1 ENHRY, CDR2 SYGVKD. Study members were between 18 and 89 years old and lived in about two dozen US regions. The study assigned cohorts using participant-reported clinical history. People in the exposed group encountered a COVID-19 case within 2 weeks before entering the study. This chain connects TRBV10-3 to TRBJ1-6; 8 bases agree with TRBD1. Sequencing was performed on PBMCs or T cells enriched from blood (not recorded which). The clonotype originates from a woman aged 50 to 60 who had been exposed to COVID-19. The CDR3 region has the DNA TGTGCCATCAATGGACAGGGAGGTAATTCACCCCTCCACTTT. Residues: CAINGQGGNSPLHF.